The sequence of this T cell receptor beta chain was determined in a study of human T cells and chemical hapten exposure. Trimming cost V 3 bases and J 3 bases, with 14 bases left between them. Germline assignment: CDR1 DFQATT and CDR2 SNEGSKA (reference sequence). This CDR3 contains 14 residues. Specified time point: patch test 1, 2 weeks after DPC sensitization. Sample treatment: therapeutic diphenylcyclopropenone sensitization with weekly scalp DPC. One entry per CDR3 protein results from TCRdb running MiXCR on the RACE reads. The profile shows around 110,000 distinct CDR3 sequences, over 10% of them singletons.

This TCR was sampled from a woman between 50 and 59 years old with alopecia areata. Some clones in this sample may be carry-over from other donors' samples. Sequenced here: whole blood, sampled in connection with sensitization to the hapten diphenylcyclopropenone (DPC). V gene TRBV20-1 combines with J gene TRBJ1-2; D possibly corresponds to TRBD1 (5 bases). In DNA, the CDR3 is TGCAGTGCTAGTAGGGCCGAGACAGACTATGGCTACACCTTC. Translation gives CSASRAETDYGYTF.